This T cell receptor beta chain was found in a study of PD-1 blockade in mismatch repair-deficient tumors. Study-wide points: About 5% of the roughly 150 peptide-expanded blood TCRs were also found in tumor. Tumor-resident clones, often absent from pretreatment blood, expanded after pembrolizumab and then contracted.

Germline lookup yields CDR1 SQVTM and CDR2 ANQGSEA. This CDR3 is built from 11 residues. Concerning this clone: What it recognizes is unknown.

Libraries were prepared by immunoSEQ multiplex PCR; TCRdb keeps only in-frame clonotypes and omits some of them. The top ten clones hold approximately 12% of a sample with just under 9,000 clones, 88% of them seen once. As for time point: roughly 10-day in vitro stimulation with candidate neoantigen peptide 7. Seven ELISpot-reactive neoantigen peptides each drove a 10-day in vitro stimulation. Clone fold changes were calculated against an identical culture without peptide. Here the sequenced sample was cells cultured in vitro, taken from a patient treated with pembrolizumab. This sequence joins TRBV29-1 and TRBJ1-1; TRBD1 is a possible D gene (6 bases). This TCR was sampled from an adult with mismatch repair-deficient cancer. In DNA form, the CDR3 reads TGCCCGCCCCAGGGGATCACTGAAGCTTTCTTT. Protein product: CPPQGITEAFF.